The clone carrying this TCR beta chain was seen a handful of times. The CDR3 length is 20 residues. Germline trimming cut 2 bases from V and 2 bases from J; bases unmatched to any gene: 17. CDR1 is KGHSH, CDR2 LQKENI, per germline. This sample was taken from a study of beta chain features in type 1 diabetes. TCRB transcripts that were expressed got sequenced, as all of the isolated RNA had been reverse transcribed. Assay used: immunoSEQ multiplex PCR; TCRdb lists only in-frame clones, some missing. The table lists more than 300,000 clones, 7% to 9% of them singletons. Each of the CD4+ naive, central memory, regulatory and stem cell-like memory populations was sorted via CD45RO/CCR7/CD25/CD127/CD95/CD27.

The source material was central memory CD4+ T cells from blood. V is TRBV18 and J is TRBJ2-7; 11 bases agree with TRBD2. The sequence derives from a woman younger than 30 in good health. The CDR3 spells CASSPTINSGRALGTYEQYF. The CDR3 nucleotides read TGTGCCAGCTCACCAACGATTAATAGCGGGAGGGCCCTTGGAACCTACGAGCAGTACTTC.